A single sample gave rise to the 5 T cell receptor beta chains below, sequenced in a study of blood T cell repertoires in COVID-19. Generated by immunoSEQ multiplex PCR, the TCRdb table keeps only in-frame clones and is missing some. The sample comprises under 300,000 clones, 84% of which are singletons, and approximately 1.5% rests with the top ten. The sample taken for sequencing was peripheral blood. These receptors originate from a human donor with COVID-19, enrolled during active disease. The donor label of this sample is uncertain.

This chain joins TRBV3-1 (or the pseudogene TRBV3-2) and TRBJ2-5; 10 bases fit TRBD2. The germline CDR1 and CDR2 sequences are LGHDT and YNNKEL (reference sequence). Losses at the gene ends were 3 bases for V and 5 bases for J; bases not matched to a gene: 9. The CDR3 covers 16 residues. CDR3 bases: TGTGCCAGCAGCCAGTACTTTAAAGCGGGAGGGGAGACCCAGTACTTC. Translating it yields CASSQYFKAGGETQYF.

The rearrangement uses TRBV29-1 and TRBJ1-2, with D perhaps TRBD1 (6 bases). Germline V lookup: CDR1 SQVTM, CDR2 ANQGSEA. This CDR3 is built from 13 residues. Between the trimmed V and J ends, which lost 7 bases and 7 bases, there was a span of 19 bases. As DNA, the CDR3 is TGCAGCGCCACCGGAGTGGGGGCTTCTGGCTACACCTTC. Amino acids: CSATGVGASGYTF.

The rearrangement links TRBV5-4 to TRBJ1-2; 7 nucleotides agree with TRBD1. This CDR3 has 16 residues. Germline V CDR1 and CDR2: SGHNT, YYREEE (reference sequence). Trimming took 4 bases from V and 4 from J; bases not matched to a gene: 13. For the CDR3, the DNA is TGTGCCAGCAGCCTACCGGTTGGGACAGCAGTCTATGGCTACACCTTC. It translates to CASSLPVGTAVYGYTF.

This chain's CDR3 is CASSPSGGVNTGELFF. CDR3 coding DNA: TGTGCCAGCTCACCATCAGGGGGCGTCAACACCGGGGAGCTGTTTTTT. The genes are TRBV18 and TRBJ2-2, with 8 bases identical to TRBD1. The junction had 4 bases not matched to a gene; V was cut back by 2 bases and J by 2 bases. CDR1 and CDR2 (germline): KGHSH, LQKENI. CDR3 length: 16 amino acids.

The genes are TRBV7-3 and TRBJ2-7; TRBD2 aligns across 9 bases. The CDR3 contains 16 residues. Germline lookup yields CDR1 SGHTA and CDR2 FQGTGA. V was pared by 1 base and J by 1 base, with 5 bases of the junction left unmatched. The DNA for the CDR3 is TGTGCCAGCAGCTTAAGGCGGACTAGCGAGTCCTACGAGCAGTACTTC. Protein: CASSLRRTSESYEQYF. Based on the CDR3 plus reference TRBV7-3 and TRBJ2-7, the full variable domain is GAGVSQTPSNKVTEKGKYVELRCDPISGHTALYWYRQSLGQGPEFLIYFQGTGAADDSGLPNDRFFAVRPEGSVSTLKIQRTERGDSAVYLCASSLRRTSESYEQYFGPGTRLTVT.